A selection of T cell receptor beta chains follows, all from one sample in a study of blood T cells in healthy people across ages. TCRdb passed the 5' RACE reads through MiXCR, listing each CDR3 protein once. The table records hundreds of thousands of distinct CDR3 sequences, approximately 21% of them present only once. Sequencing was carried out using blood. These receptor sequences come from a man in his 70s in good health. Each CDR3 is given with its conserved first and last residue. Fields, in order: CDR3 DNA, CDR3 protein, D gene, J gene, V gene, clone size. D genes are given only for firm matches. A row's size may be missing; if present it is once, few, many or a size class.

TGTGCCAGCAGCGTAGGGCAGAGTCCCCACGAGCAGTACTTC | CASSVGQSPHEQYF | NA | TRBJ2-7 | TRBV9 | few
TGTGCCAGCAGTCCACGGACCAGCACCTATAATTCACCCCTCCACTTT | CASSPRTSTYNSPLHF | NA | TRBJ1-6 | TRBV27 | few
TGCAGCGCCCTAGCGGGAGCGGACGAGCAGTACTTC | CSALAGADEQYF | TRBD2 | TRBJ2-7 | TRBV29-1 | NA
TGCGCCAGCAGACGAGAGACTAGCGGGGGGACCTACGAGCAGTACTTC | CASRRETSGGTYEQYF | TRBD2 | TRBJ2-7 | TRBV5-1 | NA
TGTGCCAGCAGTACCTGGACAGGGGGCGGGGATACGCAGTATTTT | CASSTWTGGGDTQYF | TRBD1 | TRBJ2-3 | TRBV6-5 | NA
TGTGCCACTCACCCTTCCCTCAGCGAGCAGTGCTTC | CATHPSLSEQCF | NA | TRBJ2-7 | TRBV28 | NA
TGCAGTGCCCCACCGAGGGGTTATCGTAACACTGAAGCTTTCTTT | CSAPPRGYRNTEAFF | NA | TRBJ1-1 | TRBV20-1 | many
TGTGCCAGCAGCAGACTAGCGGGAGGTTCCTACAATGAGCAGTTCTTC | CASSRLAGGSYNEQFF | TRBD2 | TRBJ2-1 | TRBV7-2 | NA
TGCAGTGCTAGTCCTAGCGGGAGGGCCAGGGGCGAGCAGTACTTC | CSASPSGRARGEQYF | TRBD2 | TRBJ2-7 | TRBV20-1 | NA
TGCAGTGCTAGAAATCCGGGACAGGGGAACACCGGGGAGCTGTTTTTT | CSARNPGQGNTGELFF | TRBD1 | TRBJ2-2 | TRBV20-1 | NA
TGTGCCAGCTCACCACTGATGGACAGGGTGGAAAACATTCAGTACTTC | CASSPLMDRVENIQYF | TRBD1 | TRBJ2-4 | TRBV18 | NA